Sequencing of this TCR beta chain was carried out in a study of cytomegalovirus exposure and HLA in healthy donors (dated by TCRdb to the late 2010s). A note on the overall study: An earlier analysis of roughly 500 of the donors reported under 300 Gb of sequence data and roughly 120 million unique TCR beta sequences obtained from approximately 180 million T cells. About 330 gigabases of sequencing data and 75 million to 85 million unique TCR sequences made up an early release that covered over 550 HLA-typed donors. Of the 300 to 450 genotyped donors, 65% to 90% fell in the genetic ancestry cluster associated with self-reported Caucasian donors. The study was designed to test whether signatures of past pathogen exposure could be identified by cataloging public T cell receptors. The study profiled the T cell repertoires of 550 to 700 subjects by immunosequencing and related them to cytomegalovirus serostatus. Besides the first cohort of hundreds of subjects, a separate validation cohort made up of around 120 different subjects was used. High-throughput TCR immunosequencing, statistical association of individual TCRs with disease status, and machine learning were combined to predict cytomegalovirus infection status. A later analysis re-examined previously published TCR beta repertoires from about 700 donors and added high-resolution HLA genotyping to investigate patterns of TCR occurrence. The later analysis used no new phenotypic data to find candidate immune exposures, relying instead on TCR beta sequences and their occurrence across donors. An earlier analysis of some 500 of the donors applied high-throughput TCR beta sequencing to assess whether each TCR beta V gene segment acted as functional or pseudogenic. Alongside the repertoire data, information on donor age, sex, ethnicity and CMV serostatus was compiled. In a later genetic analysis, genome-wide SNP genotypes for about 55% of the roughly 670 donors were used, and that subset was treated as a discovery cohort. All discovery cohort repertoires had been generated on a single sequencing platform. Both class I and class II loci were covered by HLA typing, at four-digit resolution. Typing coverage varied by locus: about 629-630 donors for A, B, C, DRB1 and DQB1; approximately 500 for DQA1; about 570 for DPA1; some 470 for DPB1. Roughly 5 DR-DQ haplotypes were handled as single units for association and clustering because linkage in the cohort was strong. Among several hundred genotyped donors of the cohort, an average of about 220,000 unique TCR beta nucleotide sequences was sequenced per donor, of which approximately 19% were non-productive.

The study at large found these results: Presence/absence analyses assumed roughly uniform sequencing depth across donors, an assumption that may not hold. Only TCR beta chains were sequenced in this cohort, and the absence of alpha or paired-chain data limited detectable features. The earlier analysis of approximately 560 of the donors excluded 15 to 20 rarely observed V segments, including chromosome 9 orphons, because counts were too low. Strong co-occurrence of HLA alleles, especially DR and DQ, made assigning TCR associations to individual alleles difficult. In a later analysis, HLA-associated TCR beta chains were found to be more clonally expanded and to have lower generation probabilities than equally common non-associated chains. In both the original and validation cohorts, the classifier was reported to diagnose cytomegalovirus status with high specificity and sensitivity. The study gave a list of roughly 150 TCR beta chains associated with cytomegalovirus. A further reported finding was that TCR beta sequences accurately predicted the HLA-A and HLA-B alleles for most subjects in the first cohort. Most CMV-associated TCR beta chains appeared to be HLA-restricted in a later analysis, and the HLA associations seemed to be driven largely by CMV exposure. According to a later analysis, TCR association rates differed among HLA loci, with DRB1 alleles showing the most associated TCRs and HLA-C alleles showing the fewest. A few of the identified cytomegalovirus-associated TCR beta chains were confirmed in vitro to be specific for cytomegalovirus antigens. An earlier analysis of approximately 540 of the donors showed that most TCR beta V segments appeared in productive rearrangements either about 87% or about 30% of the time, which broadly matched IMGT annotations. Because the 87-base-pair reads could not distinguish some IMGT-functional V segments, including TRBV6-2 and TRBV6-3, those segments were excluded. Across donors, most TCR sequences were observed very rarely, whereas some public TCRs were present in many individuals. Linkage disequilibrium might explain the correlated functional status among segregating V segments, but an unknown experimental factor could not be ruled out. According to the authors, the approach could potentially be generalized to other disease states and immunological phenotypes. Specific HLA alleles were associated with 15,000 to 20,000 TCR beta sequences at a false discovery rate of 0.05 in a later analysis. A cluster of highly shared sequence variants was judged likely to represent a technical artifact of the sequencing pipeline. Several of the top co-occurrence clusters appeared to be linked to parvovirus B19, influenza, CMV and Epstein-Barr virus, according to a later analysis. According to a later genetic analysis, donors in an Asian-associated ancestry cluster had fewer N-insertions in productive TCRs than the roughly 700-donor mean. An association between a missense DCLRE1C variant and V-gene and J-gene trimming of TCR beta chains was found in a later genetic analysis and replicated in an independent cohort. For the cohort, immune exposure information was limited to CMV serostatus. Because HLA typing was missing for some donors at each locus, association tests included only the typed subset.

The cohort was made up of approximately 670 healthy bone marrow donors. At the time of sampling, every cohort member was nominally healthy, though immune exposures that went unrecorded were likely present. The donor tested CMV seropositive, placing the donor among the approximately 290 seropositive members of the cohort. A peripheral blood sample was collected from each donor, and TCR beta sequencing was performed on peripheral blood mononuclear cells. Genomic DNA was extracted from the blood cell samples with the Qiagen DNeasy Blood Extraction Kit. From cysteine to phenylalanine, the CDR3 is 17 amino acids long. Of the read, only the CDR3 DNA is kept; its 51 bases are in frame from base 1. Per the germline V gene, SGHRS is the CDR1 and YFSETQ is the CDR2. Here V drops 2 bases and J drops 6 bases, and the junction holds 12 bases not matched to any gene. To prepare the library, the immunoSEQ multiplex PCR assay was applied. For the multiplex PCR, a mixture combining 60 forward primers for TCR Vbeta segments and 13 reverse primers for TCR Jbeta segments was used. A multiplex PCR assay on genomic DNA amplified the CDR3 region of rearranged TCR beta genes. Amplified TCR beta libraries were sequenced as 87-base-pair reads on the Illumina HiSeq System. On the authors' methods: A later analysis counted approximately 76 million unique TCR beta chains across the 650 to 700 repertoires, and some 12 million of these chains were shared by at least two donors. Raw reads were error-corrected and collapsed into unique sequences by a nearest-neighbor algorithm in which closely related sequences were merged to remove PCR and sequencing errors. V, D and J gene segments were assigned by aligning CDR3 sequences to IMGT reference sequences. For a sequence to be retained, a match of at least six nucleotides was required to both a V gene segment and a J gene segment. Rearrangements were classified as productive when the CDR3 lacked stop codons and remained in frame with V and J, and all other rearrangements were classified as non-productive. Following IMGT convention, CDR3 was defined as the stretch from the second conserved V-encoded cysteine to the conserved J-encoded phenylalanine. Sequences without an unambiguous match to a single V gene segment were excluded from the earlier analysis of a few hundred of the donors. An earlier analysis of several hundred of the donors called V segments functional above 56.7% productive rearrangements and segregating when the between-donor standard deviation exceeded 5%. A statistical classification framework was built to diagnose cytomegalovirus status from the catalog of TCR beta chain sequences. In a later analysis, TCR nucleotide sequences were compared against IMGT/GENE-DB human TR gene sequences so that V and J genes could be assigned. The TCRdist pipeline was used in a later analysis to assign CDR3 sequences and most-parsimonious VDJ recombination scenarios. A later analysis defined each TCR beta chain by its CDR3 amino acid sequence plus V-gene family, and excluded reads lacking a unique V-gene family. To address suspected cross-contamination and a sequencing artifact, a later analysis removed 450 to 700 highly shared, low-generation-probability nucleotide sequences. In a later analysis, a clonal expansion index was calculated for each public chain from normalized within-repertoire ranks of inferred template counts. Generation probabilities in a later analysis came from a VDJ recombination model fitted to out-of-frame rearrangements, and those results were checked against IGoR. A later analysis scored TCR-TCR, TCR-HLA and TCR-CMV co-occurrence with hypergeometric tests, applying a repertoire-size bias correction to TCR pairs. To estimate false discovery rates, a later analysis permuted the HLA or CMV assignments 20 times. In a later analysis, co-occurring TCRs were grouped using DBSCAN, and TCRdist sequence similarity was added for clustering within HLA-allele-positive subsets. Co-occurrence clustering excluded repertoires with fewer than 30,000 or more than 120,000 public chains, plus five with anomalous nucleotide sharing. TCRdb limited this immuneACCESS table to in-frame rearrangements with V and J called. A share of clones is missing; checked studies link under half to unresolved V genes, and the rest is unexplained. V and J calls plus clone size are reproduced from that table; the DNA served to infer D and trimming. The sample table shows 200,000 or so clones, and about four fifths are seen once. Jointly, the top ten make up roughly 2.6% of the sample.

This clone was counted once. Its antigen remains undetermined. It has no much larger one-base neighbor in the sample; base qualities were not kept. The sequence joins TRBV5-1 to TRBJ2-3; 10 middle bases align to TRBD2. This receptor was taken from a woman aged 50 to 60 in good health and CMV-seropositive. Source material: PBMCs. The DNA sequence is given as TGCGCCAGCAGCTTACTTGGAACAGCGGGGGGGTACGATACGCAGTATTTT. Its protein is CASSLLGTAGGYDTQYF.